This T cell receptor (beta chain) is drawn from a study of Graves' ophthalmopathy and Graves' hyperthyroidism. Study-wide background: Blood was drawn at initial diagnosis, before any treatment. The study, taken as a whole, reports: Sensitivity reached 60% to 71% and specificity under 85% when the model predicted ophthalmopathy progression.

CDR3 length: 8 residues. Per the germline V gene, CDR1 is MDHEN and CDR2 is SYDVKM. V was shortened by 8 bases and J by 10 bases, with 5 bases between the two germline ends. What supplied the PBMCs was 10 ml of fresh peripheral blood. About this clonotype: Antigen specificity is unknown.

Amplified TCR beta CDR3 regions were obtained using RNA transcripts as template. Second-round multiplex PCR came after first-round RT-PCR with HTBI primers. TCRdb ran MiXCR on the multiplex PCR reads and lists one entry per CDR3 protein. The sample has just over 600,000 distinct CDR3 sequences; about 20% are singletons. Input material: peripheral blood. The receptor was isolated from a woman aged 18-29 years with stable Graves' hyperthyroidism. Some clones in this sample may be carry-over from other donors' samples. The chain links TRBV28 to TRBJ1-1; D is uncertain. In DNA, the CDR3 is TGTGCCAGCGGCGCAGCTTTCTTT. It encodes CASGAAFF.